The text below deals with one T cell receptor (beta chain). The table came from immunoSEQ multiplex PCR; TCRdb's copy has only in-frame clones and leaves some out. The sample records more than 40,000 clones, about 78% being singletons. The data were obtained in a study of OX40 agonist ivuxolimab in advanced cancers. This CDR3 has 17 residues. Trimming pared 3 bases from V and 7 bases from J, leaving 25 bases between. CDR1 MDHEN and CDR2 SYDVKM come from the germline V gene. The chain joins TRBV28 to TRBJ2-7; possible D gene TRBD2, 6 bases. Sequenced here: CD4+ or CD8+ T cells sorted from blood, sampled in a trial of the OX40 agonist ivuxolimab. The receptor comes from an adult with an advanced solid tumor such as melanoma, head and neck, liver or kidney cancer. DNA of the CDR3: TGTGCCAGCAGTTTCCTATTCAAGAGGGGAGGTCCGGGGGAGCAGTACTTC. Its protein is CASSFLFKRGGPGEQYF.